Below, 15 T cell receptor beta chains from the same sample are listed, as sequenced in a study of T-cell reconstitution after alpha-beta-depleted transplantation in children. As it was prepared, the TCRbeta library received unique molecular identifiers. TCRdb itself ran the PCR reads through MiXCR, one entry per CDR3 protein. In the table there are over 150,000 distinct CDR3 sequences, 11% of which are singletons. Here the sequenced sample was PBMCs, taken before TCRalphabeta/CD19-depleted stem cell transplant. These receptors originate from a boy aged 2 to 9 with acute myeloid leukemia, due to receive a stem cell transplant.

This clonotype was counted many times. The J gene is TRBJ1-2, the V gene TRBV27; 7 positions match TRBD1. Germline V gene data show CDR1 as MNHEY and CDR2 as SMNVEV (reference sequence). CDR3 length equals 14 residues. V was clipped by 5 bases and J by 4 bases; unmatched bases: 7. Here the CDR3 DNA reads TGTGCCAGCAGTGCCCTCGGGACAGCCTATGGCTACACCTTC. The encoded protein is CASSALGTAYGYTF.

This clonotype was seen at least ten times. J is TRBJ2-1 and V is TRBV27; 7 positions match TRBD2. The CDR3 consists of 15 residues. Germline-derived CDR1 and CDR2 are MNHEY and SMNVEV (reference sequence). J gave up 3 bases and V 5 bases, and 7 bases lay outside the gene matches. This CDR3 is CASSEVGGFYNEQFF. CDR3 bases: TGTGCCAGCAGTGAGGTCGGGGGGTTCTACAATGAGCAGTTCTTC.

This chain uses TRBV13 with TRBJ1-4; maybe TRBD1 (6 bases). Germline CDR1 and CDR2: PRHDT and FYEKMQ (reference sequence). V lost 4 bases and J lost 5, with 11 bases in between. This CDR3 contains 14 residues. The CDR3 DNA follows: TGTGCCAGCAGCTCGGACGGGACAAATGAAAAACTGTTTTTT. It translates to CASSSDGTNEKLFF.

There are many counts of this clonotype. This chain joins TRBV29-1 and TRBJ2-4; 8 bases agree with TRBD1. CDR3 size: 12 residues. Germline trimming cut 5 bases from V and 10 bases from J; bases unmatched to any gene: 7. In germline, CDR1 is SQVTM, CDR2 ANQGSEA. The CDR3 region is CSVSDRGGIQYF. The CDR3 DNA reads TGCAGCGTTTCTGACAGGGGAGGAATTCAGTACTTC.

Comments on this clonotype: A much larger clone lies one base from this, so it may be a read error. The chain links TRBV20-1 to TRBJ1-2, with D maybe TRBD1 (5 bases). V dropped 3 bases and J dropped 7 bases, with 12 bases sitting between them. Germline values: CDR1 DFQATT, CDR2 SNEGSKA (reference sequence). The CDR3 extends over 12 amino acids. CDR3 loop: CSASRGWVGYTF. CDR3 nucleotide sequence: TGCAGTGCTAGTCGGGGGTGGGTTGGCTACACCTTC.

The chain recombines TRBV5-1 with TRBJ2-1; D is possibly TRBD1 (6 bases). Germline values: CDR1 SGHRS, CDR2 YFSETQ. V was clipped by 5 bases and J by 7 bases, with 13 bases between them. The CDR3 is made up of 13 amino acids. The CDR3: CASREGGPNEQFF. The CDR3, as DNA: TGCGCCAGCAGAGAAGGGGGTCCTAATGAGCAGTTCTTC.

This clonotype was counted many times. The chain carries TRBV5-1 and TRBJ2-7, with D tentatively TRBD2 (6 bases). The V end was cut by 5 bases, the J end by 3 bases, with 15 bases between. The CDR3 consists of 14 residues. CDR1 is SGHRS, CDR2 YFSETQ, per germline. The CDR3 region is CASSTNHGGYEQYF. In DNA form, the CDR3 reads TGCGCCAGCAGTACAAACCACGGGGGCTACGAGCAGTACTTC.

This clonotype was counted at least ten times. The rearrangement uses TRBV5-6 and TRBJ1-2; D gene ambiguous. This CDR3 region has 12 residues. Germline assignment: CDR1 SGHDT and CDR2 YYEEEE. V was pared by 0 bases and J by 8 bases, with 8 bases between. CDR3 sequence reads: CASSLGFRGYTF. The CDR3 DNA follows: TGTGCCAGCAGCTTGGGGTTCCGAGGCTACACCTTC.

In its sample, this clonotype was seen many times. The V and J genes are TRBV5-1 and TRBJ2-7, with unresolved D. V lost 2 bases and J 4 bases, leaving 13 bases between the germline ends. This CDR3 is built from 14 residues. CDR1 is SGHRS and CDR2 is YFSETQ in the germline V gene. The CDR3 region is CASSLKTDGYEQYF. The CDR3 DNA reads TGCGCCAGCAGCTTAAAGACGGACGGGTACGAGCAGTACTTC.

The chain is built from TRBV6-5 and TRBJ2-7; 9 nucleotides match TRBD1. This CDR3 contains 15 residues. The J segment lost 3 bases and the V segment lost 2 bases, leaving 5 bases of the junction unmatched. From germline, CDR1 is MNHEY and CDR2 SVGAGI. The CDR3 is CASSYTWTGDYEQYF. The CDR3 nucleotides read TGTGCCAGCAGTTACACGTGGACAGGGGACTACGAGCAGTACTTC.

On this clonotype itself: This may come from a read error, since a much larger clone is one base off. The rearrangement uses TRBV5-1 and TRBJ2-6; maybe TRBD1 (5 bases). Germline CDR1 is SGHRS and CDR2 is YFSETQ. This CDR3 contains 16 residues. Written as DNA, the CDR3 is TGCGCCACCTCCGGCAGGGTAGTAAGTGGGGCCAACGGCCTGACTTTC. It is translated as CATSGRVVSGANGLTF.

In this sample, this clonotype turned up many times. The gene calls are TRBV12-3 or TRBV12-4 and TRBJ2-3; D is uncertain. The V gene lost 6 bases and the J gene lost 2 bases, with 9 bases spanning the gap. The CDR3 sequence is 13 residues long. The CDR3 loop is CASSKVDTDTQYF. CDR3 DNA: TGTGCCAGCAGCAAAGTAGACACAGATACGCAGTATTTT.

This clonotype was recorded many times. The chain couples TRBV4-1 to TRBJ2-3; 9 nucleotides match TRBD2. The CDR3 spans 17 residues. The V and J ends lost 4 bases and 2 bases, in that order; junction bases with no gene match: 10. CDR1 MGHRA and CDR2 YSYEKL come from the germline V gene. As DNA, the CDR3 is TGCGCCAGCAGCCGAGGACTAGCGAGCTCCGCCACAGATACGCAGTATTTT. This encodes CASSRGLASSATDTQYF.

This clonotype came up many times. V usage is TRBV29-1 and J usage is TRBJ1-2, with a possible D match to TRBD1 (5 bases). This CDR3 comprises 11 residues. CDR1 SQVTM and CDR2 ANQGSEA come from the germline V gene. V was clipped by 6 bases and J by 7 bases, with 12 bases between them. The CDR3: CSVSGASGYTF. CDR3 nucleotide sequence: TGCAGCGTGTCCGGGGCTAGTGGCTACACCTTC.

This clonotype was seen at least ten times. The V gene is TRBV12-3 or TRBV12-4, the J gene TRBJ1-5; 9 nucleotides line up with TRBD1. The CDR3 sequence is 21 residues long. Trimming at V came to 3 bases and at J to 6 bases, leaving 24 bases not matched to a gene. The CDR3 reads CASSLSLSLALLDRGGQPQHF. For the CDR3, the DNA is TGTGCCAGCAGTTTGAGCCTTTCCTTAGCCCTTTTGGACAGGGGAGGTCAGCCCCAGCATTTT.